This TCR beta chain was sequenced for a study of T cell repertoires in ileal Crohn's disease. Repertoires were generated with immunoSEQ multiplex PCR, while TCRdb's copy carries only in-frame clones and drops some. Of about 6,400 clones in the sample, roughly three quarters were seen once. Trimming took 3 bases from V and 6 from J; bases not matched to a gene: 5. The CDR3 length is 14 residues. Germline V gives CDR1 SGHRS, CDR2 YFSETQ. The gene calls are TRBV5-1 and TRBJ2-1, with TRBD2 identical over 8 bases. This clonotype was obtained from an adult with Crohn's disease. The sample was ileal tissue. CDR3 residues: CASSSGSGVNEQFF. The CDR3 DNA is TGCGCCAGCAGCTCAGGTAGCGGGGTCAATGAGCAGTTCTTC. The whole variable domain, filled in from reference TRBV5-1 and TRBJ2-1, reads KAGVTQTPRYLIKTRGQQVTLSCSPISGHRSVSWYQQTPGQGLQFLFEYFSETQRNKGNFPGRFSGRQFSNSRSEMNVSTLELGDSALYLCASSSGSGVNEQFFGPGTRLTVL.